Shown below are 18 T cell receptor beta chains from a single sample sequenced in a study of blood T cell repertoires in COVID-19. Assay: immunoSEQ multiplex PCR; the TCRdb copy retains only in-frame clones and omits some. The data contain hundreds of thousands of clones, about 88% of them singletons. The specimen sequenced was PBMCs or T cells enriched from blood (not recorded which). Receptors originate from a woman aged 45-60 years who had recovered from COVID-19.

V and J are TRBV10-1 and TRBJ1-1; D might be TRBD1 (5 bases). From germline, CDR1 is WNHNN and CDR2 SYGVQD (reference sequence). V lost 5 bases and J lost 0, with 10 bases in between. This CDR3 spans 14 amino acids. The DNA for the CDR3 is TGCGCCAGCAGTCAGGGATCCCTGAACACTGAAGCTTTCTTT. It encodes CASSQGSLNTEAFF.

As concerns this clone: In the same sample, other DNA sequences code for this CDR3. The rearrangement links TRBV30 to TRBJ1-5; tentative D call: TRBD1 (5 bases). V was cut by 1 base and J by 7 bases, with 11 bases left in between. The CDR3 runs 13 residues. The germline CDR1 and CDR2 sequences are GTSNPN and SVGIG (reference sequence). Here the CDR3 DNA reads TGTGCCTGGAGTGGGGGGGGAAACCAGCCCCAGCATTTT. The encoded protein is CAWSGGGNQPQHF.

The chain joins TRBV7-2 to TRBJ2-7; 12 nucleotides align to TRBD2. CDR1 SGHTA and CDR2 FQGNSA come from the germline V gene. With 5 bases clipped from V and 5 bases from J, the junction kept 7 bases outside the gene matches. This CDR3 is built from 15 residues. The CDR3 reads CASSNPTSGSNEQYF. The CDR3 DNA reads TGTGCCAGCAGCAACCCGACTAGCGGGAGTAACGAGCAGTACTTC.

The V and J genes are TRBV15 and TRBJ2-6, with 8 bases aligning to TRBD1. Germline lookup yields CDR1 LNHNV and CDR2 YYDKDF (reference sequence). With 0 bases clipped from V and 4 bases from J, the junction kept 5 bases outside the gene matches. The CDR3 loop spans 17 amino acids. CDR3 sequence reads: CATSREAGGTGANVLTF. The CDR3 nucleotides are TGTGCCACCAGCAGAGAAGCAGGGGGCACCGGGGCCAACGTCCTGACTTTC.

The V call is TRBV5-4, the J call TRBJ2-5, with 7 positions matching TRBD1. The CDR3 covers 15 residues. Losses at the gene ends were 4 bases for V and 3 bases for J; bases not matched to a gene: 9. Germline values: CDR1 SGHNT, CDR2 YYREEE (reference sequence). This CDR3 reads CASSHVPQGEETQYF. In DNA form, the CDR3 reads TGTGCCAGCAGCCACGTCCCTCAGGGGGAAGAGACCCAGTACTTC.

V gene TRBV7-3 combines with J gene TRBJ2-7, with 7 bases fitting TRBD1. V lost 2 bases, J lost 7 bases, and 8 bases stayed unmatched. Germline CDR1 is SGHTA and CDR2 is FQGTGA. CDR3 length: 14 amino acids. CDR3 sequence: CASSLRQGDGEQYF. The CDR3 nucleotides are TGTGCCAGCAGCTTACGACAGGGTGACGGAGAGCAGTACTTC.

The rearrangement links TRBV7-2 to TRBJ2-1; 8 bases fit TRBD2. The germline V gene encodes CDR1 SGHTA and CDR2 FQGNSA. The CDR3 contains 15 residues. With 1 base clipped from V and 7 bases from J, the junction kept 6 bases outside the gene matches. The CDR3 region is CASSLVAGLPNEQFF. The CDR3 DNA is TGTGCCAGCAGCTTAGTAGCGGGACTTCCTAATGAGCAGTTCTTC.

The chain combines TRBV5-1 with TRBJ2-3, with 8 bases fitting TRBD1. The CDR3 spans 16 residues. Trimming at V came to 0 bases and at J to 2 bases, leaving 5 bases not matched to a gene. The germline CDR1 and CDR2 sequences are SGHRS and YFSETQ. The CDR3 region is CASSLGQGISTDTQYF. CDR3 sequence (DNA): TGCGCCAGCAGCTTGGGACAGGGGATTTCCACAGATACGCAGTATTTT.

The chain recombines TRBV11-3 with TRBJ2-3, with TRBD2 identical over 13 bases. Germline lookup yields CDR1 SGHNT and CDR2 YENEEA. CDR3 length: 18 residues. The J segment lost 2 bases and the V segment lost 5 bases, leaving 10 bases of the junction unmatched. The CDR3 nucleotides read TGTGCCAGCAGCCTGGGGACTAGCGGGACGATCCTCACAGATACGCAGTATTTT. Its protein product is CASSLGTSGTILTDTQYF. Based on the CDR3 plus reference TRBV11-3 and TRBJ2-3, the full variable domain is EAGVVQSPRYKIIEKKQPVAFWCNPISGHNTLYWYLQNLGQGPELLIRYENEEAVDDSQLPKDRFSAERLKGVDSTLKIQPAELGDSAVYLCASSLGTSGTILTDTQYFGPGTRLTVL.

V and J are TRBV13 and TRBJ2-7, with TRBD2 matching 9 bases. Trimming took 5 bases from V and 4 from J; bases not matched to a gene: 6. Germline V gives CDR1 PRHDT, CDR2 FYEKMQ (reference sequence). The CDR3 covers 14 residues. The CDR3 nucleotides read TGTGCCAGCAGCCCCCGACTAGCGGCGTACGAGCAGTACTTC. It yields the protein CASSPRLAAYEQYF. Full variable domain (missing parts from reference TRBV13 and TRBJ2-7): AAGVIQSPRHLIKEKRETATLKCYPIPRHDTVYWYQQGPGQDPQFLISFYEKMQSDKGSIPDRFSAQQFSDYHSELNMSSLELGDSALYFCASSPRLAAYEQYFGPGTRLTVT.

This chain connects TRBV30 to TRBJ2-7, with D uncertain. Looked up from germline, CDR1 is GTSNPN and CDR2 is SVGIG (reference sequence). The CDR3 has 14 amino acids. Trimming shortened V by 1 base and J by 3 bases, and 13 bases separated the two germline ends. The CDR3 sequence: CAWSDRNPGYEQYF. In DNA form, the CDR3 reads TGTGCCTGGAGTGATCGTAATCCAGGCTACGAGCAGTACTTC.

The chain is built from TRBV6-5 and TRBJ1-4; no reliable D call. Germline V gene lookup returns CDR1 MNHEY and CDR2 SVGAGI. This CDR3 has 13 amino acids. Trimming removed 5 bases at V and 7 bases at J, with 11 bases between. CDR3: CASSTEGGEKLFF. Written as DNA, the CDR3 is TGTGCCAGCAGTACCGAGGGTGGTGAAAAACTGTTTTTT.

The genes are TRBV27 and TRBJ1-1, with D hard to call. Trimming removed 5 bases at V and 0 bases at J, with 10 bases between. This CDR3 has 14 residues. Germline V lookup: CDR1 MNHEY, CDR2 SMNVEV (reference sequence). The CDR3 DNA is TGTGCCAGCAGTCGCCTGACTGTGAACACTGAAGCTTTCTTT. Its protein product is CASSRLTVNTEAFF.

The J gene is TRBJ2-1, the V gene TRBV27; 8 positions agree with TRBD2. V gave up 7 bases and J gave up 8 bases; unmatched junction bases: 16. The CDR3 runs 16 residues. Germline CDR1 MNHEY, CDR2 SMNVEV (reference sequence). The CDR3, as DNA: TGTGCCAGCATCAACCTCGGGAGCGGGAGTGAGGATGAGCAGTTCTTC. Residues: CASINLGSGSEDEQFF.

This clone occurred once. The chain joins TRBV30 to TRBJ2-3; weak D call: TRBD1 (5 bases). Trimming removed 1 base at V and 7 bases at J, with 24 bases between. Germline CDR1 and CDR2: GTSNPN and SVGIG (reference sequence). CDR3 length: 17 residues. The CDR3, as DNA: TGTGCCTGGAGTGGGGGCGCCCCGAACTCGTGGCAAAATACGCAGTATTTT. It translates to CAWSGGAPNSWQNTQYF.

V is TRBV6-5 and J is TRBJ2-7, with D unclear. The CDR3 extends over 14 amino acids. Trimming took 8 bases from V and 3 from J, leaving 17 bases between them. The V gene's germline CDR1 is MNHEY and CDR2 SVGAGI. The CDR3 protein is CASGNSETYYEQYF. CDR3 DNA sequence: TGTGCCAGCGGAAATTCCGAGACTTACTACGAGCAGTACTTC.

The CDR3 DNA reads TGTGCCAGCAGTTTTACAGCCTCCTACGAGCAGTACTTC. It encodes CASSFTASYEQYF. The gene calls are TRBV27 and TRBJ2-7; D unclear. Trimming cost V 3 bases and J 0 bases, with 6 bases left between them. Germline V gives CDR1 MNHEY, CDR2 SMNVEV (reference sequence). The CDR3 is 13 amino acids.

The chain carries TRBV5-1 and TRBJ1-2; 9 bases match TRBD1. V lost 4 bases and J lost 7; bases outside the gene matches: 11. The CDR3 sequence is 15 residues long. CDR1 SGHRS and CDR2 YFSETQ come from the germline V gene. CDR3 amino acids: CASSPDRDRAGGYTF. In nucleotides, the CDR3 is TGCGCCAGCAGCCCTGACCGGGACAGGGCAGGTGGCTACACCTTC.